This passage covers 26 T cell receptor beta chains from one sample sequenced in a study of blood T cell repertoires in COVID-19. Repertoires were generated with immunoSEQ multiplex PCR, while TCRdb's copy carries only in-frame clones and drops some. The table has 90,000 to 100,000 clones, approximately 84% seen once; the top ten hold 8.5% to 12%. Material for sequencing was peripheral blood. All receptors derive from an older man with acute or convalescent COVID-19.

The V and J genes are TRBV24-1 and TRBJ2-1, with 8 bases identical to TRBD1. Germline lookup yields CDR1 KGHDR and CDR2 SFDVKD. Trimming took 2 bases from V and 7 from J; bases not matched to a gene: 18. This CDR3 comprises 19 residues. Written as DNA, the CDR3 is TGTGCCACCAGTGATTCAGGGGGGAGACAGGGGTTAAGGTTGAATGAGCAGTTCTTC. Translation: CATSDSGGRQGLRLNEQFF.

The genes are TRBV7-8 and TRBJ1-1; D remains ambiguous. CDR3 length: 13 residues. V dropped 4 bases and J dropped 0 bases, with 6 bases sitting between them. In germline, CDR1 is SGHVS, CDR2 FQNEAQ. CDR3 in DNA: TGTGCCAGCAGCTCAGTCATGAACACTGAAGCTTTCTTT. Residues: CASSSVMNTEAFF.

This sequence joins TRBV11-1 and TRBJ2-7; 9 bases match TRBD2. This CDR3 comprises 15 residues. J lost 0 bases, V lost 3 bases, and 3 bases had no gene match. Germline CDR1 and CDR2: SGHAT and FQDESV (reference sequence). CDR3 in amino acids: CASSLTSGLSYEQYF. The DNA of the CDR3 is TGTGCCAGCAGCTTGACTAGCGGCCTCTCCTACGAGCAGTACTTC.

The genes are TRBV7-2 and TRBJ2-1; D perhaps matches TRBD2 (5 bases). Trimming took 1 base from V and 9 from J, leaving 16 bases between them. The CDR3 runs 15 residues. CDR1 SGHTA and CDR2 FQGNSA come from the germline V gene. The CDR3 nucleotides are TGTGCCAGCAGCTTAGGGACTCCCCCCGCCGGTGAGCAGTTCTTC. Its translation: CASSLGTPPAGEQFF.

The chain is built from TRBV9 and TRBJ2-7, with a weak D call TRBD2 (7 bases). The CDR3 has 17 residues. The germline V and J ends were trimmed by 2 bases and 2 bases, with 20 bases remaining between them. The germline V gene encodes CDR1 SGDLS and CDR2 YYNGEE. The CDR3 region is CASSVGGGGGGTYEQYF. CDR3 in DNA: TGTGCCAGCAGCGTGGGGGGAGGCGGGGGCGGAACCTACGAGCAGTACTTC.

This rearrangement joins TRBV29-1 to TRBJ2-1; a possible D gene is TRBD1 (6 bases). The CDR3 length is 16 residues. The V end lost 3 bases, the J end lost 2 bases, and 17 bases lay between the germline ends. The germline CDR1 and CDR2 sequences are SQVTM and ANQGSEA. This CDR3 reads CSVDRPGQPTYNEQFF. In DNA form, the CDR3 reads TGCAGCGTTGATCGACCGGGACAACCGACCTACAATGAGCAGTTCTTC.

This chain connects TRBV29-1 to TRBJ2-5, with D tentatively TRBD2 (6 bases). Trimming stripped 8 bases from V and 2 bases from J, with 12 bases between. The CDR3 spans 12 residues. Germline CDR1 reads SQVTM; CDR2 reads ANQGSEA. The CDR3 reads CSTRDLQETQYF. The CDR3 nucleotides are TGCAGCACCAGGGACTTACAAGAGACCCAGTACTTC.

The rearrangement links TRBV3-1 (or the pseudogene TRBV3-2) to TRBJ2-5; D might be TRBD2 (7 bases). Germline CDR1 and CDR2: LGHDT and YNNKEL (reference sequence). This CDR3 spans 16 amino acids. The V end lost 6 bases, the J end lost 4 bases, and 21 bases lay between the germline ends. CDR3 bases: TGTGCCAGCAGTCCAGCGAGGGGGGGCTGGGGAGAGACCCAGTACTTC. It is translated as CASSPARGGWGETQYF.

CDR3 amino acids: CAIRAGVATEAFF. DNA of the CDR3: TGTGCCATCAGAGCAGGGGTCGCCACTGAAGCTTTCTTT. The chain recombines TRBV10-3 with TRBJ1-1; perhaps TRBD1 as D (6 bases). CDR1 and CDR2 (germline): ENHRY, SYGVKD. This CDR3 region has 13 residues. V was cut by 6 bases and J by 4 bases, with 12 bases left in between.

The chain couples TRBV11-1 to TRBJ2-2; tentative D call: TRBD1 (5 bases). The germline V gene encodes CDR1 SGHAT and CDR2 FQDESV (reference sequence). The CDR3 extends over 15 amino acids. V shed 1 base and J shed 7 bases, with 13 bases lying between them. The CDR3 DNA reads TGTGCCAGCAGCTTAGTCGTTTCAGGGTTCGGGGAGCTGTTTTTT. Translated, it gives CASSLVVSGFGELFF.

CDR3 DNA: TGCGCCAGCACTCCTCTCGGACAGCATTACAATGAGCAGTTCTTC. Its protein product is CASTPLGQHYNEQFF. V and J are TRBV5-1 and TRBJ2-1; tentative D call: TRBD1 (6 bases). V dropped 6 bases and J dropped 4 bases, with 17 bases sitting between them. Germline V gives CDR1 SGHRS, CDR2 YFSETQ. This CDR3 has 15 amino acids.

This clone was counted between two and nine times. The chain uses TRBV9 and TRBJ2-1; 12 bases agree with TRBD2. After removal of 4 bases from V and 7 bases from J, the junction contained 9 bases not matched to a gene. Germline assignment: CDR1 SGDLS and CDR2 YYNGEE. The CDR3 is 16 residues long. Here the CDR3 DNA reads TGTGCCAGCAGCTTCCGGACTAGCGGGGTACAGAATGAGCAGTTCTTC. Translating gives CASSFRTSGVQNEQFF.

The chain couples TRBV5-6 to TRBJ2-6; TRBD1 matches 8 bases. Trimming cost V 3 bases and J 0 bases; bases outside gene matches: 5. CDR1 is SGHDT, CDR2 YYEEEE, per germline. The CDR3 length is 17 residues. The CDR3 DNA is TGTGCCAGCAGCTCGGGACAGGACAGCTCTGGGGCCAACGTCCTGACTTTC. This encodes CASSSGQDSSGANVLTF.

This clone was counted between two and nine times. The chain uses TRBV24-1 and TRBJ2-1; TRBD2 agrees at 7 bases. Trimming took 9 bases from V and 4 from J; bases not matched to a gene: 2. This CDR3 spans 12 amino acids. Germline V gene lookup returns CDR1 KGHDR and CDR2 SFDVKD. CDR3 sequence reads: CATSGGYNEQFF. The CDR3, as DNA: TGTGCCACCTCGGGGGGATACAATGAGCAGTTCTTC.

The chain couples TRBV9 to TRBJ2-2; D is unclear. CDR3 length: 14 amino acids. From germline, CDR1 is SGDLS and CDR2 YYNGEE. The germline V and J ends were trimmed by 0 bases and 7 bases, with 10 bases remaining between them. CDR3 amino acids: CASSVASGIGELFF. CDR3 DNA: TGTGCCAGCAGCGTAGCGTCAGGTATCGGGGAGCTGTTTTTT.

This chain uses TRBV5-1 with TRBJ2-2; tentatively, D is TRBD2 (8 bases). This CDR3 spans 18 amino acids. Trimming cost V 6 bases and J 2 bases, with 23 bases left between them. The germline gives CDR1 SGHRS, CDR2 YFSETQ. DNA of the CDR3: TGCGCCAGCATTTCGGGACAGACCGGACTAGCCAACACCGGGGAGCTGTTTTTT. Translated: CASISGQTGLANTGELFF.

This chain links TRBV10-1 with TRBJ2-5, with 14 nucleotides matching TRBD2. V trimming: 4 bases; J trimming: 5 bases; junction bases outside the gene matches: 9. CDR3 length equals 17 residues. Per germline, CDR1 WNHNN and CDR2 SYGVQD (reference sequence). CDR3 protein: CASSAGTSGGFGETQYF. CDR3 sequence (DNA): TGCGCCAGCAGTGCCGGGACTAGCGGGGGATTTGGTGAGACCCAGTACTTC.

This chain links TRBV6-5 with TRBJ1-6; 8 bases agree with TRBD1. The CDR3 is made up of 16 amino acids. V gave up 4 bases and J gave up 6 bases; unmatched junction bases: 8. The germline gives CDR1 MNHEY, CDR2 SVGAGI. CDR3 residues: CASSSTGGSANSPLHF. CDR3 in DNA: TGTGCCAGCAGTTCTACAGGGGGGTCGGCTAATTCACCCCTCCACTTT.

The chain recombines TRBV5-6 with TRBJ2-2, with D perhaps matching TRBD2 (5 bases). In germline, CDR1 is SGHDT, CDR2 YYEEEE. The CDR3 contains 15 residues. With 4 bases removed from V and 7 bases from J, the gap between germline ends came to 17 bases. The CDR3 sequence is CASSLLALGSGELFF. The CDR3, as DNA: TGTGCCAGCAGCCTCCTAGCCCTTGGTAGCGGGGAGCTGTTTTTT.

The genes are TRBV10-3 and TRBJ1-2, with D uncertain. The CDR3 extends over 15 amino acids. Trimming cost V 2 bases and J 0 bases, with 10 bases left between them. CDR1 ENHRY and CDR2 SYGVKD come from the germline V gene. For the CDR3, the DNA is TGTGCCATCAGTGAGCCACGGGGTACTAACTATGGCTACACCTTC. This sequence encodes CAISEPRGTNYGYTF.

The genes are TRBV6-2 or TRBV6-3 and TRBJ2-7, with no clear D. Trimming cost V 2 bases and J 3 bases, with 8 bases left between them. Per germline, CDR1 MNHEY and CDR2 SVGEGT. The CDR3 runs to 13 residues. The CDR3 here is CASSYPPLYEQYF. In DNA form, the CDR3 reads TGTGCCAGCAGTTACCCCCCTCTCTACGAGCAGTACTTC.

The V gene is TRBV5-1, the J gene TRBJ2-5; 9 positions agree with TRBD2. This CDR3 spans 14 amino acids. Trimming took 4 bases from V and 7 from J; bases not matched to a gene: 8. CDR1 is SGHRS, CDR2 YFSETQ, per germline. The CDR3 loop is CASSQRGVVWTQYF. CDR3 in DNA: TGCGCCAGCAGCCAGCGGGGGGTAGTTTGGACCCAGTACTTC.

CDR3 amino acids: CASSRGGAWGETQYF. The CDR3 DNA reads as TGTGCCAGCAGCCGCGGGGGGGCGTGGGGAGAGACCCAGTACTTC. The chain has TRBV14 and TRBJ2-5; 9 bases are a match to TRBD2. This CDR3 has 15 amino acids. V trimming: 4 bases; J trimming: 4 bases; junction bases outside the gene matches: 7. Germline lookup yields CDR1 SGHDN and CDR2 FVKESK.

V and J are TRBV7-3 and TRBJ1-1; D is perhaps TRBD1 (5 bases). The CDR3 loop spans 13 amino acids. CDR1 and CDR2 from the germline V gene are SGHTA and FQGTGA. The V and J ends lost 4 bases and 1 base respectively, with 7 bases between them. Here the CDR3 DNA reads TGTGCCAGCAGCTCACAGGCGAACACTGAAGCTTTCTTT. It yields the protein CASSSQANTEAFF.

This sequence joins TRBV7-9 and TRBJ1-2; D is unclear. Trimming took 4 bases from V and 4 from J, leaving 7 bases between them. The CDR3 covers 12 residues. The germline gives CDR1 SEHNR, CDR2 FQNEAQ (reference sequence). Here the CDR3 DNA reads TGTGCCAGCAGCTCGGGATCCTATGGCTACACCTTC. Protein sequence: CASSSGSYGYTF.

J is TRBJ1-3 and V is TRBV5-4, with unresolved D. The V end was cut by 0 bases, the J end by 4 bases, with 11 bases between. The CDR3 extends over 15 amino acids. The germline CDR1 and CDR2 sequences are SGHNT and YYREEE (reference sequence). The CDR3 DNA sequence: TGTGCCAGCAGCTTGGCCTACACGGGGGGAAACACCATATATTTT. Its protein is CASSLAYTGGNTIYF. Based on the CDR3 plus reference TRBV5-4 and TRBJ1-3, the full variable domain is ETGVTQSPTHLIKTRGQQVTLRCSSQSGHNTVSWYQQALGQGPQFIFQYYREEENGRGNFPPRFSGLQFPNYSSELNVNALELDDSALYLCASSLAYTGGNTIYFGEGSWLTVV.